This T cell receptor beta chain was observed in a study of blood T cell repertoires in COVID-19. Produced via immunoSEQ multiplex PCR; TCRdb's table is partial and in-frame only. The table lists around 120,000 clones, approximately 84% of them singletons. Germline CDR1 reads MDHEN; CDR2 reads SYDVKM. V was clipped by 8 bases and J by 8 bases, with 12 bases between them. The CDR3 is 12 amino acids. The chain is built from TRBV28 and TRBJ1-4; maybe TRBD1 (5 bases). This receptor was obtained from a man aged 70 or older with active or convalescent COVID-19. What was sequenced was peripheral blood. The chain's CDR3 is CASGGAREKLFF. CDR3 nucleotides: TGTGCCAGCGGCGGGGCCAGGGAAAAACTGTTTTTT.